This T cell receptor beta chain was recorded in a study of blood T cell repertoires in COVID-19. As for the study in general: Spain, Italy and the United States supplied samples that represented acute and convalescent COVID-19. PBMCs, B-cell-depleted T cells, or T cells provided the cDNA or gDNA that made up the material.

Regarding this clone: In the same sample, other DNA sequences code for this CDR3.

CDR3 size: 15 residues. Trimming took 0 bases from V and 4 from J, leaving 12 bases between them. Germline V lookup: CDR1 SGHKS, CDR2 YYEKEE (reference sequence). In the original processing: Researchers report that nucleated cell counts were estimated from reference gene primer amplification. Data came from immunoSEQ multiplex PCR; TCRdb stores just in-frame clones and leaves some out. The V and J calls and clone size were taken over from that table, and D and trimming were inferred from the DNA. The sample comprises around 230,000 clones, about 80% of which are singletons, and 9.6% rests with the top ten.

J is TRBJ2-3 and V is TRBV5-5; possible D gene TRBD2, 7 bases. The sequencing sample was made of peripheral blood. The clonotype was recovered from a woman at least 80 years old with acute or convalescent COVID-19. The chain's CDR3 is CASSLGRGASDTQYF. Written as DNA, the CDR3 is TGTGCCAGCAGCTTGGGTCGGGGGGCCTCAGATACGCAGTATTTT.